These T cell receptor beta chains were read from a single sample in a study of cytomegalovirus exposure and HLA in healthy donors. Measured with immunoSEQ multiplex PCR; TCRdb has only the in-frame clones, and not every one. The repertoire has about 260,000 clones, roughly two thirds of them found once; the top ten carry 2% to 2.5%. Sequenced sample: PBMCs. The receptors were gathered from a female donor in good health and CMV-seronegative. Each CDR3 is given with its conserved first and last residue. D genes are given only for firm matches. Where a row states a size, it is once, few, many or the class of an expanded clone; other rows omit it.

CASSLAQGGGTYEQYF	TGTGCCAGCAGCTTAGCCCAGGGCGGGGGAACCTACGAGCAGTACTTC	TRBV11-1	TRBJ2-7	TRBD2	.	16
CASSPPGQVSYEQYF	TGTGCCAGCTCACCACCGGGACAGGTATCCTACGAGCAGTACTTC	TRBV18	TRBJ2-7	TRBD1	.	15
CASSQEAGTGAYNEQFF	TGTGCCAGCAGCCAAGAGGCCGGGACAGGGGCCTACAATGAGCAGTTCTTC	TRBV4-2	TRBJ2-1	TRBD1	.	17
CASSLDRASNEQFF	TGTGCCAGCAGCTTAGACAGGGCGAGCAATGAGCAGTTCTTC	TRBV7-8	TRBJ2-1	.	.	14
CASSLVLAGARETQYF	TGTGCCAGCAGCTTGGTACTAGCGGGAGCTCGGGAGACCCAGTACTTC	TRBV5-4	TRBJ2-5	TRBD2	.	16
CASSARDSYTEAFF	TGTGCCAGCAGCGCCCGGGACAGTTACACTGAAGCTTTCTTT	TRBV7-2	TRBJ1-1	TRBD1	.	14
CASSFTGNNEQFF	TGTGCCAGCAGCTTTACAGGAAACAATGAGCAGTTCTTC	TRBV11-2	TRBJ2-1	.	.	13
CASSPGLRILETQYF	TGTGCCAGCAGCCCGGGACTCCGTATATTGGAGACCCAGTACTTC	TRBV21-1	TRBJ2-5	.	.	15
CAWRTGIQGALTEAFF	TGTGCTTGGCGAACTGGTATACAGGGGGCGTTGACTGAAGCTTTCTTT	TRBV5-4	TRBJ1-1	TRBD1	.	16
CASSADRGYGYTF	TGTGCCAGCAGCGCGGACAGGGGGTATGGCTACACCTTC	TRBV5-4	TRBJ1-2	TRBD1	.	13
CASSQYSLNTEAFF	TGCGCCAGCAGTCAATACAGCTTGAACACTGAAGCTTTCTTT	TRBV23-1	TRBJ1-1	.	.	14
CTSSQGRSRVTYEQYF	TGCACCAGCAGCCAAGGTAGATCCAGGGTTACCTACGAGCAGTACTTC	TRBV4-1	TRBJ2-7	.	.	16
CASINRGESSPLHF	TGTGCCAGCATTAACAGGGGGGAAAGTTCACCCCTCCACTTT	TRBV6-6	TRBJ1-6	TRBD1	.	14
CSSSLQVPYEQYF	TGTTCCAGCAGCTTACAGGTGCCCTACGAGCAGTACTTC	TRBV7-9	TRBJ2-7	.	few	13
CSAPTREQFF	TGCAGTGCCCCAACGAGGGAGCAGTTCTTC	TRBV20-1	TRBJ2-1	.	few	10
CSVGREAFF	TGCAGCGTGGGCCGAGAAGCTTTCTTT	TRBV29-1	TRBJ1-1	.	.	9
CSSSKGQTAQHF	TGTTCCAGCAGCAAGGGACAGACGGCCCAGCATTTT	TRBV7-9	TRBJ1-5	TRBD1	.	12
CASYPGEVVYGYTF	TGTGCCAGTTATCCGGGGGAGGTGGTCTATGGCTACACCTTC	TRBV6-1	TRBJ1-2	.	once	14